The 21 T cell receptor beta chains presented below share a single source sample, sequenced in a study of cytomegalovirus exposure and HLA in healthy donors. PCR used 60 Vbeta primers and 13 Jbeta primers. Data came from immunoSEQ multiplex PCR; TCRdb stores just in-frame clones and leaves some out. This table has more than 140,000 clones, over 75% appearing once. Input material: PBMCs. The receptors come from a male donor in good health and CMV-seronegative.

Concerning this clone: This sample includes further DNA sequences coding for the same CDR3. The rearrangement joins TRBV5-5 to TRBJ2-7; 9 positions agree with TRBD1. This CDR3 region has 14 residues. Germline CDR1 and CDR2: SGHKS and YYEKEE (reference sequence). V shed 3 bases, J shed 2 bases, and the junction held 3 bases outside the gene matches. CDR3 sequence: CASSWGQGPYEQYF. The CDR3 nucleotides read TGTGCCAGCAGCTGGGGACAGGGCCCCTACGAGCAGTACTTC.

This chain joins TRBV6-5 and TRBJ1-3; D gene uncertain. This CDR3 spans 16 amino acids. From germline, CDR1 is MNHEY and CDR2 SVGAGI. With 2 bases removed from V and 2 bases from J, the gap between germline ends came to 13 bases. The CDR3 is CASSYEGPRAGNTIYF. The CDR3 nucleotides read TGTGCCAGCAGTTACGAGGGCCCACGGGCTGGAAACACCATATATTTT.

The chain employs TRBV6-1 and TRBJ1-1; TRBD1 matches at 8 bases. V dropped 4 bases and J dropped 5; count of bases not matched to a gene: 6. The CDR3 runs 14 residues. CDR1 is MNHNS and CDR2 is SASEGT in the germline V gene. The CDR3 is CASSALTGETEAFF. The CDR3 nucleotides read TGTGCCAGCAGTGCTCTGACAGGGGAAACTGAAGCTTTCTTT.

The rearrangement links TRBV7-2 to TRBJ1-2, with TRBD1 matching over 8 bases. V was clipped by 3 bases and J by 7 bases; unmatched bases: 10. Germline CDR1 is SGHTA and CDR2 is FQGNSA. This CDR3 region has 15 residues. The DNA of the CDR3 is TGTGCCAGCAGCTTCAAAACAGGGGGAGGAGGTGGCTACACCTTC. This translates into CASSFKTGGGGGYTF.

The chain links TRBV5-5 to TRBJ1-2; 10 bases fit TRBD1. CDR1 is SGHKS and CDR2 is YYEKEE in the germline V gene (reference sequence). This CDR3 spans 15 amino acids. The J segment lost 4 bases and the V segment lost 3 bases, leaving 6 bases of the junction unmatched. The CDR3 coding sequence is TGTGCCAGCAGCTACGACAGGGGGCCCGGCTATGGCTACACCTTC. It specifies CASSYDRGPGYGYTF.

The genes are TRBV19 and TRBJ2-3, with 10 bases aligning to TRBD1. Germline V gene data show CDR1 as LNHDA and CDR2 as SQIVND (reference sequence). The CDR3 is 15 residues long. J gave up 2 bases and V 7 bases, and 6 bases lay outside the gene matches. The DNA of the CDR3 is TGTGCCAGTACCGGGACAGGGGTAGTCACAGATACGCAGTATTTT. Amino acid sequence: CASTGTGVVTDTQYF.

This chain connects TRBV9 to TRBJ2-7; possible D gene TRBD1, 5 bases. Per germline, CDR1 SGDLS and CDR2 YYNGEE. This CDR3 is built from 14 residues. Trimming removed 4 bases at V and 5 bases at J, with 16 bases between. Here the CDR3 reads CASSPLTQGHEQYF. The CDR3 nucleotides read TGTGCCAGCAGCCCCCTGACGCAGGGTCACGAGCAGTACTTC.

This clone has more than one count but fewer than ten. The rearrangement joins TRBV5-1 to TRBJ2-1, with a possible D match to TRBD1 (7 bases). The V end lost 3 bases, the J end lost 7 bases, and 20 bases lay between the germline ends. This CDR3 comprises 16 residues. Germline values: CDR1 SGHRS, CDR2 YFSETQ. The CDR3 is CASSSRSGGQWNEQFF. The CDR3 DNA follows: TGCGCCAGCAGCTCTCGGTCAGGGGGGCAATGGAATGAGCAGTTCTTC.

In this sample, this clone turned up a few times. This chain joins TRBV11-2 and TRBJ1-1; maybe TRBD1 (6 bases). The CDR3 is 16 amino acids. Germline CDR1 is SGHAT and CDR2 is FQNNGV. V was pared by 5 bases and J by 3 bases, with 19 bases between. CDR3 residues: CASSPRFGGAYTEAFF. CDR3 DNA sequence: TGTGCCAGCAGCCCACGCTTTGGGGGCGCTTACACTGAAGCTTTCTTT.

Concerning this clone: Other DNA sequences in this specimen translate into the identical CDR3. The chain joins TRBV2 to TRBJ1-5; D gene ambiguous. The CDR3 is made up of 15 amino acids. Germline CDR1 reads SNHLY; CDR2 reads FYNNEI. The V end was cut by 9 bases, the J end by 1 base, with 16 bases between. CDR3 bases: TGTGCCAGTAAAACAACGGGGATGAGCAATCAGCCCCAGCATTTT. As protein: CASKTTGMSNQPQHF.

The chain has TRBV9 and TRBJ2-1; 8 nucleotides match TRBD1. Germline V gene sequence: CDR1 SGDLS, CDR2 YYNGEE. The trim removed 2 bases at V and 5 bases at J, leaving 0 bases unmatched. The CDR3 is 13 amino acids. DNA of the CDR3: TGTGCCAGCAGCGTGGACAGGGACAATGAGCAGTTCTTC. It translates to CASSVDRDNEQFF.

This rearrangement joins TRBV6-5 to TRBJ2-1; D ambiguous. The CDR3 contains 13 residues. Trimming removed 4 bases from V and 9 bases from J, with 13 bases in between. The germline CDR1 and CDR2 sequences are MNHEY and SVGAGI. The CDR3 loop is CASSSPRSFEQFF. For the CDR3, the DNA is TGTGCCAGCAGTTCGCCCCGGAGCTTTGAGCAGTTCTTC.

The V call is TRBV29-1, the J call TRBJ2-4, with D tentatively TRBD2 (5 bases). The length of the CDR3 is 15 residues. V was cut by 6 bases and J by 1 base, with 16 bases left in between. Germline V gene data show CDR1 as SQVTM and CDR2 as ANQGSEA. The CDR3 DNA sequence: TGCAGCGTCGAGGGCGGGTCCCTGGCCAAAAACATTCAGTACTTC. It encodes CSVEGGSLAKNIQYF.

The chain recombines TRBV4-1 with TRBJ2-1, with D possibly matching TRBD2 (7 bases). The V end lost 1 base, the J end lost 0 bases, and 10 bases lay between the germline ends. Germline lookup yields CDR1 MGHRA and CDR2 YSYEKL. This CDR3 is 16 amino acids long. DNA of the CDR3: TGCGCCAGCAGCCAAGCGGGGGGCCCCTCCTACAATGAGCAGTTCTTC. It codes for CASSQAGGPSYNEQFF.

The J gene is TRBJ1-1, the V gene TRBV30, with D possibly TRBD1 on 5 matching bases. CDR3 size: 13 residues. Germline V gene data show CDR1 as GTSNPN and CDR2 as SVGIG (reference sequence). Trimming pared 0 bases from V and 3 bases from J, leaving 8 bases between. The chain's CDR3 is CAWSVQGYTEAFF. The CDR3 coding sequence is TGTGCCTGGAGTGTGCAGGGATACACTGAAGCTTTCTTT.

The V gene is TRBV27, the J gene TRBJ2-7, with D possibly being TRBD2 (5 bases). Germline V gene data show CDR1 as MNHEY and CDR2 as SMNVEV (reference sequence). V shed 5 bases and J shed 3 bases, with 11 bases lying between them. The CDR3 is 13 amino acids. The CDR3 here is CASSPPSSYEQYF. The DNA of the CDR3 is TGTGCCAGCAGTCCCCCTAGCAGCTACGAGCAGTACTTC.

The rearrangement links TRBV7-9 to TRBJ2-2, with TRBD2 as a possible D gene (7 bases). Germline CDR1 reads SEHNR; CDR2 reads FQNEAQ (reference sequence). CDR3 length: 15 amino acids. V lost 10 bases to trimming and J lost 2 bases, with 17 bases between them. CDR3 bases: TGTGCCATCCAGGCCGGGGGGCTTAACACCGGGGAGCTGTTTTTT. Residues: CAIQAGGLNTGELFF.

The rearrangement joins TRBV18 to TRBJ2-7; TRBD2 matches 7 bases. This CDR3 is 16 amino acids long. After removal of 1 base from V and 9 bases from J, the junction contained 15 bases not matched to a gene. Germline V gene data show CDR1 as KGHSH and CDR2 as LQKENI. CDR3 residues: CASSPQSGGPNLGQYF. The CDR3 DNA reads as TGTGCCAGCTCACCACAATCGGGGGGACCTAATTTAGGGCAGTACTTC. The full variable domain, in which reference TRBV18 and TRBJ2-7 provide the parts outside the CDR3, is NAGVMQNPRHLVRRRGQEARLRCSPMKGHSHVYWYRQLPEEGLKFMVYLQKENIIDESGMPKERFSAEFPKEGPSILRIQQVVRGDSAAYFCASSPQSGGPNLGQYFGPGTRLTVT.

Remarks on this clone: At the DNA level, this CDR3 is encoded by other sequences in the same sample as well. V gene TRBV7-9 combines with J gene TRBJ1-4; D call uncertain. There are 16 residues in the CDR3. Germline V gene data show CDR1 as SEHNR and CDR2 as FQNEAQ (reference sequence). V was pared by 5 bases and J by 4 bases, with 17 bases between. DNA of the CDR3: TGTGCCAGCAGCCCCCAAGCGGGAGGTATTAATGAAAAACTGTTTTTT. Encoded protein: CASSPQAGGINEKLFF.

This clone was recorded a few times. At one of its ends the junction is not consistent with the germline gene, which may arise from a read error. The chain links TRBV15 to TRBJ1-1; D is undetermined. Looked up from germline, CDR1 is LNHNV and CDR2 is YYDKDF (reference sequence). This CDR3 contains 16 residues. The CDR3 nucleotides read TGTGCCACCAGCAGACTCTATGGCACAGAGAACGCTGAAGCTTTCTTT. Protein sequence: CATSRLYGTENAEAFF.

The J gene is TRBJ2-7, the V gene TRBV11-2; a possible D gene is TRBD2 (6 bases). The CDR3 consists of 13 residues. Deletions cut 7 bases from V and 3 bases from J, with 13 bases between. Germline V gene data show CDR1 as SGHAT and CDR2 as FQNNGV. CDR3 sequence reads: CASMGDLGYEQYF. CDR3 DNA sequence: TGTGCCAGCATGGGGGACTTAGGCTACGAGCAGTACTTC.